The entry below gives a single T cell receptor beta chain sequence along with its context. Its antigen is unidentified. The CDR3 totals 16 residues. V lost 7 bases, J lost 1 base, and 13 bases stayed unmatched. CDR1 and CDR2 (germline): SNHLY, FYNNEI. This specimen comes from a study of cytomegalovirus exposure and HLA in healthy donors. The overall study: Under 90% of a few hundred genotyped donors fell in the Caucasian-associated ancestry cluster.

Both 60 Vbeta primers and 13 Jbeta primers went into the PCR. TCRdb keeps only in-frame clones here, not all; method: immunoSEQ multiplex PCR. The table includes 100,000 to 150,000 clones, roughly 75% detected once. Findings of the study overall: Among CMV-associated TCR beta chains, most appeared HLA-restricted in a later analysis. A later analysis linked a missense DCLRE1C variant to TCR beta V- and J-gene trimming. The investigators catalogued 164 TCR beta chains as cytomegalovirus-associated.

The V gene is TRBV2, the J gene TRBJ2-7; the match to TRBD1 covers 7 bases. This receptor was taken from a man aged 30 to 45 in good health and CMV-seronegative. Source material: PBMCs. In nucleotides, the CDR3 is TGTGCCAGCACCCGGCCCCCGGGACAGAGATCCTACGAGCAGTACTTC. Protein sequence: CASTRPPGQRSYEQYF.